Described below is a single TCR beta chain sequence and its context. The data originate from a study of blood T cell repertoires in COVID-19. Study as a whole: PBMCs, B-cell-depleted T cells, or T cells were the source of the cDNA or gDNA that made up the material.

The V gene's germline CDR1 is MNHNY and CDR2 SVGAGI (reference sequence). J lost 2 bases, V lost 6 bases, and 4 bases had no gene match. The CDR3 is 13 residues long. Repertoires were generated with immunoSEQ multiplex PCR, while TCRdb's copy carries only in-frame clones and drops some. This sample has approximately 290,000 clones; about 89% occur once, and the top ten carry under 0.95%. The receptor was derived from a man aged 25-45 years with acute or convalescent COVID-19. This chain uses TRBV6-6 with TRBJ2-7; TRBD2 matches 7 bases. Source material: peripheral blood. The CDR3: CASRPAGAYEQYF. CDR3 nucleotide sequence: TGTGCCAGCAGGCCTGCGGGGGCCTACGAGCAGTACTTC.